Each of the 17 T cell receptor beta chains below was sequenced from the same sample in a study of response to subunit inactivated influenza vaccine. TCRdb recomputed calls from the RT-PCR reads with MiXCR, one row per CDR3 protein. The data hold 500,000 to 600,000 distinct CDR3 sequences, with around 15% observed a single time. The material was PBMCs from blood, obtained approximately 13 days after vaccination. The receptors shown here come from a middle-aged man who received an inactivated influenza vaccine.

This clonotype was seen only a few times. The chain couples TRBV15 to TRBJ2-2; unclear D gene. The CDR3 runs to 13 residues. Germline lookup yields CDR1 LNHNV and CDR2 YYDKDF (reference sequence). V lost 0 bases and J lost 6, with 5 bases in between. CDR3 in amino acids: CATSRDYPGELFF. CDR3 DNA: TGTGCCACCAGCAGAGATTATCCCGGGGAGCTGTTTTTT.

This clonotype came up a few times. The V call is TRBV20-1, the J call TRBJ1-1; 8 bases map to TRBD1. V shed 2 bases and J 11 bases; nucleotides not matched to a gene: 16. The CDR3 runs 15 residues. Germline V gene lookup returns CDR1 DFQATT and CDR2 SNEGSKA (reference sequence). Here the CDR3 DNA reads TGCAGTGCTAGATCGACAGGGGCTCGGGGTGTTTCGGCTTTCTTT. Protein product: CSARSTGARGVSAFF.

V and J are TRBV7-3 and TRBJ2-3; no reliable D call. With 5 bases removed from V and 6 bases from J, the gap between germline ends came to 15 bases. The CDR3 consists of 14 residues. Germline assignment: CDR1 SGHTA and CDR2 FQGTGA. CDR3 DNA: TGTGCCAGCAGCCCCGGTAGTAATGCGGATACGCAGTATTTT. It encodes CASSPGSNADTQYF.

The J gene is TRBJ1-6, the V gene TRBV7-2; 8 bases fit TRBD1. The CDR3 spans 16 residues. Germline CDR1 and CDR2: SGHTA and FQGNSA. J lost 9 bases, V lost 1 base, and 8 bases had no gene match. The CDR3 DNA follows: TGTGCCAGCAGCTTAGAAGGCAGGGGGCCGGGTTCACCCCTCCACTTT. This gives the protein CASSLEGRGPGSPLHF.

In its sample, this clonotype was seen a few times. The chain recombines TRBV5-1 with TRBJ2-5; TRBD2 is a possible D gene (6 bases). Germline-derived CDR1 and CDR2 are SGHRS and YFSETQ. V was trimmed by 4 bases and J by 4 bases, leaving 20 bases between them. This CDR3 contains 16 residues. CDR3 amino acids: CASSGPGGRVGETQYF. The CDR3 DNA is TGCGCCAGCAGCGGCCCCGGGGGACGAGTGGGAGAGACCCAGTACTTC.

This sequence joins TRBV5-1 and TRBJ2-1; perhaps TRBD2 as D (6 bases). Germline V lookup: CDR1 SGHRS, CDR2 YFSETQ. Trimming pared 4 bases from V and 2 bases from J, leaving 13 bases between. The length of the CDR3 is 15 residues. CDR3 nucleotide sequence: TGCGCCAGCAGCGCCGGGACTGGGCCCTACAATGAGCAGTTCTTC. This translates into CASSAGTGPYNEQFF.

The chain links TRBV28 to TRBJ2-3; D assignment may be TRBD1 or TRBD2 (6 bases each). The V and J ends lost 8 bases and 2 bases respectively, with 20 bases between them. The germline V gene has CDR1 MDHEN and CDR2 SYDVKM. The CDR3 is 16 residues long. Written as DNA, the CDR3 is TGTGCCAGCGAAAGGGGTTTGGGGGGCCTCACAGATACGCAGTATTTT. This codes for CASERGLGGLTDTQYF.

This clonotype was picked up a small number of times. This chain joins TRBV5-1 and TRBJ2-2, with D hard to call. In germline, CDR1 is SGHRS, CDR2 YFSETQ. The CDR3 sequence is 13 residues long. With 2 bases removed from V and 8 bases from J, the gap between germline ends came to 10 bases. Here the CDR3 reads CASSLNSDGELFF. The DNA of the CDR3 is TGCGCCAGCAGCTTAAACTCTGATGGGGAGCTGTTTTTT. The variable domain in full, with the rest retrieved from reference TRBV5-1 and TRBJ2-2, is KAGVTQTPRYLIKTRGQQVTLSCSPISGHRSVSWYQQTPGQGLQFLFEYFSETQRNKGNFPGRFSGRQFSNSRSEMNVSTLELGDSALYLCASSLNSDGELFFGEGSRLTVL.

This clonotype was observed at least ten times. The genes are TRBV7-6 and TRBJ2-2, with D tentatively TRBD2 (6 bases). Trimming stripped 5 bases from V and 2 bases from J, with 15 bases between. CDR3 length: 16 amino acids. CDR1 is SGHVS, CDR2 FNYEAQ, per germline. This chain's CDR3 is CASSLNGGSNTGELFF. Written as DNA, the CDR3 is TGTGCCAGCAGCCTAAACGGGGGTTCTAACACCGGGGAGCTGTTTTTT.

The rearrangement links TRBV7-6 to TRBJ2-3, with 7 bases that match TRBD1. The germline gives CDR1 SGHVS, CDR2 FNYEAQ. The CDR3 has 14 amino acids. The V and J ends lost 5 bases and 3 bases, in that order; junction bases with no gene match: 5. CDR3 sequence (DNA): TGTGCCAGCAGCAGAGGGGGCTGGACAGATACGCAGTATTTT. Its protein is CASSRGGWTDTQYF.

This chain joins TRBV27 and TRBJ2-2; D may be TRBD1 or TRBD2 (5 bases each). This CDR3 is 15 amino acids long. Trimming shortened V by 1 base and J by 6 bases, and 12 bases separated the two germline ends. CDR1 and CDR2 (germline): MNHEY, SMNVEV (reference sequence). The CDR3 DNA follows: TGTGCCAGCAGTTTATACGGACTGGGGCCCGGGGAGCTGTTTTTT. Encoded protein: CASSLYGLGPGELFF.

This clonotype has more than one count but fewer than ten. The genes are TRBV6-5 and TRBJ2-6; D is unresolved. V was clipped by 0 bases and J by 1 base, with 4 bases between them. CDR3 length equals 15 residues. Germline lookup yields CDR1 MNHEY and CDR2 SVGAGI. The CDR3 coding sequence is TGTGCCAGCAGTTACTCTCCTTCTGGGGCCAACGTCCTGACTTTC. Translation gives CASSYSPSGANVLTF.

The rearrangement links TRBV7-9 to TRBJ2-1, with 9 bases fitting TRBD2. V was pared by 0 bases and J by 6 bases, with 9 bases of the junction left unmatched. The CDR3 spans 17 residues. Per the germline V gene, CDR1 is SEHNR and CDR2 is FQNEAQ (reference sequence). DNA of the CDR3: TGTGCCAGCAGCTTAGCAGTAGCGGGAGTAATTGGCAATGAGCAGTTCTTC. As protein: CASSLAVAGVIGNEQFF.

The V gene is TRBV20-1, the J gene TRBJ2-7; D remains ambiguous. The V gene's germline CDR1 is DFQATT and CDR2 SNEGSKA (reference sequence). CDR3 size: 12 residues. The V end lost 7 bases, the J end lost 5 bases, and 15 bases lay between the germline ends. The CDR3: CSESSHGDEQYF. Here the CDR3 DNA reads TGCAGTGAGTCGTCTCATGGCGACGAGCAGTACTTC.

This clonotype occurred a few times. V gene TRBV20-1 combines with J gene TRBJ2-7, with D maybe TRBD2 (5 bases). Deletions cut 0 bases from V and 4 bases from J, with 16 bases between. This CDR3 is built from 15 residues. Per the germline V gene, CDR1 is DFQATT and CDR2 is SNEGSKA (reference sequence). CDR3 DNA sequence: TGCAGTGCTAGAGACGGGAAGACGGGCGGGTACGAGCAGTACTTC. Residues: CSARDGKTGGYEQYF.

The sample holds many counts of this clonotype. The V call is TRBV7-9, the J call TRBJ1-1, with D maybe TRBD1 (5 bases). Germline loops: CDR1 SEHNR, CDR2 FQNEAQ (reference sequence). V was pared by 2 bases and J by 7 bases, with 17 bases between. This CDR3 comprises 15 residues. In nucleotides, the CDR3 is TGTGCCAGCAGCTTAATTTCGGGGGTCCAACTTGAAGCTTTCTTT. This translates into CASSLISGVQLEAFF.

This chain links TRBV24-1 with TRBJ2-5, with TRBD2 identical over 9 bases. Trimming removed 5 bases from V and 3 bases from J; junction bases left unmatched: 3. Germline V CDR1 and CDR2: KGHDR, SFDVKD. The CDR3 runs 14 residues. CDR3 sequence reads: CATSGLAGEETQYF. DNA of the CDR3: TGTGCCACCAGTGGATTAGCGGGAGAAGAGACCCAGTACTTC.